Given below is one TCR beta chain in context. The source of the sample is a study of blood T cell repertoires in COVID-19. Looking at the study overall: In each case, the material was cDNA or gDNA derived from T cells, B-cell-depleted T cells, or PBMCs.

The CDR3 extends over 17 amino acids. Trimming at V came to 0 bases and at J to 5 bases, leaving 8 bases not matched to a gene. The germline V gene has CDR1 MNHEY and CDR2 SVGEGT. Under the authors' procedure: From reference gene primer amplification, estimates of nucleated cell counts were derived. Generated by immunoSEQ multiplex PCR, the TCRdb table keeps only in-frame clones and is missing some. The DNA was the basis for D and trimming; V, J and clone size are from that table. There are 150,000 to 180,000 clones in the sample; under 90% occur only once, and just over 0.55% lies in the top ten. This receptor was taken from a man in his sixties with acute or convalescent COVID-19. This chain uses TRBV6-2 or TRBV6-3 with TRBJ2-3; 10 bases align to TRBD2. Sequencing was carried out using peripheral blood. The CDR3 protein is CASSYSRRLAGVDTQYF. In DNA form, the CDR3 reads TGTGCCAGCAGTTACTCGAGAAGGCTAGCGGGAGTAGATACGCAGTATTTT.